The 15 T cell receptor beta chains reported below all come from one sample, sequenced in a study of blood T cells in healthy people across ages. Primed by a sample-barcoded 5' primer and a J-beta primer mix, a second PCR proceeded for about 7 to 11 cycles. TCRdb re-analysed the 5' RACE reads in MiXCR, keeping a single row per CDR3 protein. The sample carries fewer than 800,000 distinct CDR3 sequences, roughly 50% recorded once. Sequencing was done on a sample of blood. Receptors were obtained from an older woman in good health.

This clonotype was counted only a few times. V is TRBV5-1 and J is TRBJ2-7, with 10 bases lining up with TRBD2. Germline V gene data show CDR1 as SGHRS and CDR2 as YFSETQ. The length of the CDR3 is 14 residues. Losses at the gene ends were 4 bases for V and 3 bases for J; bases not matched to a gene: 4. The CDR3 loop reads CASSLGTSVYEQYF. Written as DNA, the CDR3 is TGCGCCAGCAGCCTAGGGACTAGCGTCTACGAGCAGTACTTC. Variable domain in full (rest from reference TRBV5-1 and TRBJ2-7): KAGVTQTPRYLIKTRGQQVTLSCSPISGHRSVSWYQQTPGQGLQFLFEYFSETQRNKGNFPGRFSGRQFSNSRSEMNVSTLELGDSALYLCASSLGTSVYEQYFGPGTRLTVT.

The CDR3: CASSAQGGAYEQYF. The CDR3 coding sequence is TGTGCCAGCAGCGCACAGGGGGGCGCCTACGAGCAGTACTTC. The chain employs TRBV11-2 and TRBJ2-7; 8 nucleotides line up with TRBD1. The CDR3 covers 14 residues. Germline trimming cut 5 bases from V and 2 bases from J; bases unmatched to any gene: 5. CDR1 and CDR2 (germline): SGHAT, FQNNGV.

This clonotype was seen a handful of times. This sequence joins TRBV7-7 and TRBJ2-5; TRBD2 matches at 8 bases. CDR1 SSHAT and CDR2 FNYEAQ come from the germline V gene (reference sequence). The CDR3 spans 16 residues. The V gene end was trimmed by 1 base and the J gene end by 5 bases; junction bases not matched to a gene: 9. The DNA for the CDR3 is TGTGCCAGCAGCTTAGATGGTAGCGGGAAGGGGGAGACCCAGTACTTC. It specifies CASSLDGSGKGETQYF.

Only a few counts were recorded for this clonotype. The rearrangement uses TRBV4-3 and TRBJ2-7; D is uncertain. This CDR3 has 16 residues. Trimming removed 0 bases from V and 0 bases from J, with 12 bases in between. The germline CDR1 and CDR2 sequences are LGHNA and YSLEER. The CDR3 region is CASSQDVGKSSYEQYF. The CDR3 coding sequence is TGCGCCAGCAGCCAAGATGTGGGGAAGAGCTCCTACGAGCAGTACTTC.

V is TRBV2 and J is TRBJ2-7; D ambiguous. Germline V gene lookup returns CDR1 SNHLY and CDR2 FYNNEI. V lost 8 bases to trimming and J lost 2 bases, with 16 bases between them. CDR3 length equals 14 residues. The CDR3 DNA is TGTGCCAGCGGGCTTGGTAGGTTAGCCTACGAGCAGTACTTC. Protein: CASGLGRLAYEQYF.

Regarding this clonotype: Being one base from a much bigger clone, this may be a read error. The CDR3 spells CAGSFMGETQYF. DNA for the CDR3: TGTGCCGGCAGTTTCATGGGGGAGACCCAGTACTTC. This rearrangement joins TRBV28 to TRBJ2-5; D not certain. The CDR3 is 12 amino acids. Germline values: CDR1 MDHEN, CDR2 SYDVKM.

This clonotype was detected only a few times. The V call is TRBV7-2, the J call TRBJ2-3; D ambiguous. V dropped 4 bases and J dropped 2 bases, with 7 bases sitting between them. The CDR3 sequence is 13 residues long. Per germline, CDR1 SGHTA and CDR2 FQGNSA. The CDR3 bases are TGTGCCAGCAGCTCCACACCCACAGATACGCAGTATTTT. Translated, it gives CASSSTPTDTQYF. Supplemented by reference TRBV7-2 and TRBJ2-3, the full variable domain reads GAGVSQSPSNKVTEKGKDVELRCDPISGHTALYWYRQSLGQGLEFLIYFQGNSAPDKSGLPSDRFSAERTGGSVSTLTIQRTQQEDSAVYLCASSSTPTDTQYFGPGTRLTVL.

The chain couples TRBV7-2 to TRBJ2-1, with 9 bases identical to TRBD1. The better agreement between TRBJ2-7 and the DNA end casts doubt on the J call. CDR3 length: 15 residues. Germline lookup yields CDR1 SGHTA and CDR2 FQGNSA. CDR3 protein: CASSQDRGMYNEQYF. The CDR3 nucleotides read TGTGCCAGCAGCCAGGACAGGGGAATGTACAATGAGCAGTACTTC.

This chain connects TRBV10-3 to TRBJ2-7, with 10 positions matching TRBD2. The CDR3 has 18 amino acids. Trimming cost V 0 bases and J 4 bases; bases outside gene matches: 12. Germline V gene lookup returns CDR1 ENHRY and CDR2 SYGVKD. The CDR3 here is CAISESLAGGTFPYEQYF. CDR3 coding DNA: TGTGCCATCAGTGAGTCGTTAGCGGGAGGCACCTTTCCGTACGAGCAGTACTTC.

The V call is TRBV11-2, the J call TRBJ2-1, with TRBD2 matching 7 bases. V was pared by 2 bases and J by 4 bases, with 5 bases of the junction left unmatched. CDR3 length equals 15 residues. Germline CDR1 reads SGHAT; CDR2 reads FQNNGV. CDR3 sequence reads: CASSLTGGRYNEQFF. The CDR3, as DNA: TGTGCCAGCAGCTTAACTGGCGGGAGATACAATGAGCAGTTCTTC.

This chain uses TRBV6-2 or TRBV6-3 with TRBJ2-5; 9 bases are a match to TRBD2. V lost 5 bases to trimming and J lost 11 bases; unmatched junction nucleotides: 9. In germline, CDR1 is MNHEY, CDR2 SVGEGT. The CDR3 is 13 residues long. The CDR3 DNA is TGTGCCAGCAGTACGCGGGGGGGTCGAGAGCAGTACTTC. This encodes CASSTRGGREQYF.

Only one count was recorded for this clonotype. The rearrangement joins TRBV7-2 to TRBJ2-7; perhaps TRBD2 as D (6 bases). CDR1 SGHTA and CDR2 FQGNSA come from the germline V gene. The CDR3 contains 15 residues. Deletions cut 1 base from V and 7 bases from J, with 17 bases between. CDR3 protein: CASSLGAGTSYEQYF. In DNA form, the CDR3 reads TGTGCCAGCAGCTTAGGGGCGGGGACCTCTTATGAGCAGTACTTC.

Turning to this clonotype: Germline is not matched at one junction end, which may reflect a read error. This rearrangement joins TRBV10-3 to TRBJ2-5; D not certain. The CDR3 runs 12 residues. Germline CDR1 and CDR2: ENHRY and SYGVKD. CDR3 in amino acids: CTISSGQETQYF. The CDR3 DNA reads TGTACCATCAGCTCAGGCCAAGAGACCCAGTACTTC.

This clonotype was detected only a few times. This rearrangement joins TRBV6-5 to TRBJ2-7, with 7 bases aligning to TRBD1. V lost 4 bases and J lost 3; bases outside the gene matches: 6. The CDR3 runs to 14 residues. Germline assignment: CDR1 MNHEY and CDR2 SVGAGI. The CDR3: CASSSTGASYEQYF. In nucleotides, the CDR3 is TGTGCCAGCAGTTCCACAGGGGCCAGCTACGAGCAGTACTTC.

V usage is TRBV5-1 and J usage is TRBJ2-7; TRBD2 matches at 13 bases. The V gene end was trimmed by 1 base and the J gene end by 6 bases; junction bases not matched to a gene: 10. Germline CDR1 is SGHRS and CDR2 is YFSETQ. CDR3 size: 17 residues. The CDR3 protein is CASSLQGLAGSYAEQYF. In DNA, the CDR3 is TGCGCCAGCAGCTTGCAGGGACTAGCGGGATCGTACGCCGAGCAGTACTTC.